This T cell receptor (beta chain) was observed in a study of blood T cell repertoires in COVID-19. In the study overall: The samples span acute and convalescent COVID-19 from the United States, Italy and Spain.

The J segment lost 7 bases and the V segment lost 2 bases, leaving 5 bases of the junction unmatched. The CDR3 has 15 amino acids. CDR1 and CDR2 (germline): SGHNT, YENEEA. The protocol was immunoSEQ multiplex PCR, while the TCRdb copy is restricted to in-frame clones and leaves out a portion. The sample gives 350,000 to 400,000 clones, 70% to 90% of which show up once; around 1.9% is in the top ten. Participant-reported clinical history was the basis for cohort assignment. The source of this sequence is a man aged 40-49 years in a cohort exposed to, infected with or recovered from COVID-19 (not recorded which). The material sequenced was PBMCs or T cells enriched from blood (not recorded which). V is TRBV11-3 and J is TRBJ2-2, with 9 bases that match TRBD2. Here the CDR3 reads CASSLLLAGNGELFF. The CDR3 nucleotides read TGTGCCAGCAGCTTACTTCTAGCGGGAAACGGGGAGCTGTTTTTT.